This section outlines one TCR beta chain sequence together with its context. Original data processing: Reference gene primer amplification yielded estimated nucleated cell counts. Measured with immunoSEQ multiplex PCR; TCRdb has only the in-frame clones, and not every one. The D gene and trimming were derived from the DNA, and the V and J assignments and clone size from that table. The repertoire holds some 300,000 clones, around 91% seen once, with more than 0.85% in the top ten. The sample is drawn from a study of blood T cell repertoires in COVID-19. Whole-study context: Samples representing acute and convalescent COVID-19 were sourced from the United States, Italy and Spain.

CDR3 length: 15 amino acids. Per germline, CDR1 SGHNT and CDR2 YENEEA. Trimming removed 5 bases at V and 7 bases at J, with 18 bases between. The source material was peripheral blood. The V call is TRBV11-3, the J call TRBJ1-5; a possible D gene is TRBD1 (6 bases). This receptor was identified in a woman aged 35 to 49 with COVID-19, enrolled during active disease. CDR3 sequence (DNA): TGTGCCAGCAGCGGGCACAACAGGGAAGTCCAGCCCCAGCATTTT. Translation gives CASSGHNREVQPQHF.